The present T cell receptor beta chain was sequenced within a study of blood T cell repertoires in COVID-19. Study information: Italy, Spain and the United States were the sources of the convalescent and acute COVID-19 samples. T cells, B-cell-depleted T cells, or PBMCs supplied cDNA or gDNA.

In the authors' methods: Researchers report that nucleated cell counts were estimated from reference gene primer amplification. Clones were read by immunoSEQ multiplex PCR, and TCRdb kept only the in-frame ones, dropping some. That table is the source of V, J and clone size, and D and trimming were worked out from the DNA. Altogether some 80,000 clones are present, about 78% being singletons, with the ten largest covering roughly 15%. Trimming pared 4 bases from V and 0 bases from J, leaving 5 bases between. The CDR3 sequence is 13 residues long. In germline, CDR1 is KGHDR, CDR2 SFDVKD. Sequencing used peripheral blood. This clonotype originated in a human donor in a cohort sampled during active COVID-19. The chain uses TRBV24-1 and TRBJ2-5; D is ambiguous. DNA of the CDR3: TGTGCCACCAGTGACCGGGACCAAGAGACCCAGTACTTC. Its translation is CATSDRDQETQYF.